This T cell receptor beta chain was retrieved from a study of memory B cells and T cells in multiple sclerosis (dated by TCRdb to between 2018 and 2020). Broadly, across the study: TCR beta repertoires of autoproliferating peripheral T cells were compared with the TCR beta repertoires of brain lesion-infiltrating T cells in multiple sclerosis patients. TCR sequencing involved a couple of multiple sclerosis patients from whom brain lesions at autopsy or brain-infiltrating cells from biopsy were available.

Worth noting for this clone: This clone's antigen is unknown. No base qualities exist here, and no much larger clone lies one base off it.

Study-level results and caveats: Because clone-set sizes differed between compartments, counts of shared clonotypes were influenced and normalization was required.

TCRbeta CDR3 regions were amplified from extracted genomic DNA using the immunoSEQ Platform. The immunoSEQ assay used multiplex PCR together with high-throughput sequencing and a bioinformatics pipeline from the vendor. On the authors' methods: Non-productive sequences and CDR3s shorter than 4 amino acids were excluded, and clonotype frequencies were recalculated for each sample. Shared clonotypes were identified in immunoSEQ Analyzer 2.0 as identical CDR3 amino acid, V gene and J gene sequences. Repertoire overlap was normalized by dividing shared clonotype counts by the product of both clone-set sizes, with the result scaled by 1000 into arbitrary units. TCRdb mirrors the immuneACCESS table, restricted to in-frame sequences. Some clones are absent from its copies; in checked studies, under half trace to an unresolved V gene, and the reason for the others is unknown. That table supplies the V and J calls and clone size; D and trimming were determined from the DNA. In this sample the table shows 13,000 to 15,000 clones, roughly three quarters of which occur a single time. The ten largest make up 2% to 2.5% of the sample.

PBMCs were isolated by Ficoll density gradient centrifugation and were cryopreserved before use. A distance of 13 bases separates the germline ends of V and J, which lose 6 bases and 4 bases respectively. CDR1 and CDR2, looked up from the germline V gene, are MDHEN and SYDVKM. The CDR3 covers 14 residues, taking in both the cysteine and the phenylalanine. The kept DNA is CDR3 alone, 42 bases in frame from the first base. The material sequenced was memory (CD45RO+) CD4+ T cells from blood. According to the study, the label for this sample's cell subset or site signals: CD45RO+ memory T cells sorted from peripheral blood. This chain is built from TRBV28 and TRBJ1-5, with a weak D call of TRBD1 (6 bases match). The TCR was taken from a human donor with multiple sclerosis. CDR3 protein: CASSPGAVNQPQHF. The sequence in DNA is TGTGCCAGCAGCCCAGGGGCCGTTAATCAGCCCCAGCATTTT.